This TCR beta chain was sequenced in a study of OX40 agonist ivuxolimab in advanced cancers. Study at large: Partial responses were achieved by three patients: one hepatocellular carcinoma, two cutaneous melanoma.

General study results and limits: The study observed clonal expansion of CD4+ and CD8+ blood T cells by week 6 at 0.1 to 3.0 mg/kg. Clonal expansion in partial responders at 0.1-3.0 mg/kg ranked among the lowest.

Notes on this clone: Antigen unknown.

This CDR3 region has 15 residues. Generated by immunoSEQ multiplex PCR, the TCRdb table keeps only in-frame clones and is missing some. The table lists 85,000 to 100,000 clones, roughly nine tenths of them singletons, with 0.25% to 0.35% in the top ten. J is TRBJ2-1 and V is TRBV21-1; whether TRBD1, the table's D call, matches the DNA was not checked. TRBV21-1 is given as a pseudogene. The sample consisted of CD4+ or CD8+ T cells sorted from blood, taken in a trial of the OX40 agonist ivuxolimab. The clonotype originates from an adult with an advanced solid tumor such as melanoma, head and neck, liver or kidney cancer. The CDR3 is CASNSRTGVGYEQFF. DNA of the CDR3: TGTGCCAGCAATAGCCGGACAGGGGTTGGTTATGAGCAGTTCTTC.